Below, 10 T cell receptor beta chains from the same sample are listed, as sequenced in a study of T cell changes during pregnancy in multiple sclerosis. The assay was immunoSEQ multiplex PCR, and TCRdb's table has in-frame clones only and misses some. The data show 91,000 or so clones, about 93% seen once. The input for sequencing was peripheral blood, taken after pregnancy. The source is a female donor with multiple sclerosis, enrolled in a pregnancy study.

CDR3 nucleotide sequence: TGCGCCAGCAGCTCGGGACAGGGCGCCTCCTCTTACGAGCAGTACTTC. It translates to CASSSGQGASSYEQYF. V usage is TRBV5-1 and J usage is TRBJ2-7; 9 bases fit TRBD1. The germline CDR1 and CDR2 sequences are SGHRS and YFSETQ. V shed 3 bases and J 4 bases; nucleotides not matched to a gene: 11. The CDR3 has 16 residues. The full variable domain, completed using reference TRBV5-1 and TRBJ2-7, is KAGVTQTPRYLIKTRGQQVTLSCSPISGHRSVSWYQQTPGQGLQFLFEYFSETQRNKGNFPGRFSGRQFSNSRSEMNVSTLELGDSALYLCASSSGQGASSYEQYFGPGTRLTVT.

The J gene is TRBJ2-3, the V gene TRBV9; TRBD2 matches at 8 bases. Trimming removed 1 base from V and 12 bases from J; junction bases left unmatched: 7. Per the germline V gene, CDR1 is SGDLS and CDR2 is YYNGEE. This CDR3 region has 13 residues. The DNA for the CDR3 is TGTGCCAGCAGCGTAAGGACTAGCTTCACCCAGTATTTT. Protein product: CASSVRTSFTQYF.

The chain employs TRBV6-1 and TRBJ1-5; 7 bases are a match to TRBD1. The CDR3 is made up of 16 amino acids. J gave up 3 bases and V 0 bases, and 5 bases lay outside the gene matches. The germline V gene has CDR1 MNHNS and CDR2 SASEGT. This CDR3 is CASSEARGQINQPQHF. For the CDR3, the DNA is TGTGCCAGCAGTGAAGCGAGGGGACAGATCAATCAGCCCCAGCATTTT.

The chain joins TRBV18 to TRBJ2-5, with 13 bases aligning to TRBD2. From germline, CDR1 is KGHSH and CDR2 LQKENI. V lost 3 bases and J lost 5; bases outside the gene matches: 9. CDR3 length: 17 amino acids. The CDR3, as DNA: TGTGCCAGCTCACCGACTGACGGACTAGCGGGAGTTGAGACCCAGTACTTC. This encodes CASSPTDGLAGVETQYF.

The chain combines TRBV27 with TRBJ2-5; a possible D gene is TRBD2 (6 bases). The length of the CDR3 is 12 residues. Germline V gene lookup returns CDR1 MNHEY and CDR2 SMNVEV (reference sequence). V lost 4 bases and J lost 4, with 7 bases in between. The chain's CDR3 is CASSYGGETQYF. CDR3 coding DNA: TGTGCCAGCAGTTACGGGGGAGAGACCCAGTACTTC.

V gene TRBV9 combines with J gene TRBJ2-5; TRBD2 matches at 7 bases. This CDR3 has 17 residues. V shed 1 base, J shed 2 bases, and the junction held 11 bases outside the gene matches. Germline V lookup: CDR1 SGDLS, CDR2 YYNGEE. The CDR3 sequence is CASSVSWGGGSQETQYF. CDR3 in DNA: TGTGCCAGCAGCGTATCGTGGGGGGGAGGGAGTCAAGAGACCCAGTACTTC.

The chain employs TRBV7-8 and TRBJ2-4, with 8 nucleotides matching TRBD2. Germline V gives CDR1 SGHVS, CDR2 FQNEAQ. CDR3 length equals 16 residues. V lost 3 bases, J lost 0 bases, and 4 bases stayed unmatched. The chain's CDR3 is CASSFQAGAAKNIQYF. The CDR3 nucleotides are TGTGCCAGCAGCTTCCAAGCGGGAGCAGCCAAAAACATTCAGTACTTC.

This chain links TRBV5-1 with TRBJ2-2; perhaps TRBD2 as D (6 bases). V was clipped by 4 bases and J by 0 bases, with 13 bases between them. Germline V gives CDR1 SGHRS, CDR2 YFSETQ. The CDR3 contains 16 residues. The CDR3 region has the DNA TGCGCCAGCAGCGCTTACGGGGAGGCGAACACCGGGGAGCTGTTTTTT. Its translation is CASSAYGEANTGELFF.

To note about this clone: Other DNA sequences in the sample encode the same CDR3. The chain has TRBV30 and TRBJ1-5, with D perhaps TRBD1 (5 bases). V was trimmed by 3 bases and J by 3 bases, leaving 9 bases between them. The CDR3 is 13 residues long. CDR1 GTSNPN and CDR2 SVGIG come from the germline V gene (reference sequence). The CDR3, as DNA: TGTGCCTGGAGCGGGGGAGACAATCAGCCCCAGCATTTT. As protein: CAWSGGDNQPQHF.

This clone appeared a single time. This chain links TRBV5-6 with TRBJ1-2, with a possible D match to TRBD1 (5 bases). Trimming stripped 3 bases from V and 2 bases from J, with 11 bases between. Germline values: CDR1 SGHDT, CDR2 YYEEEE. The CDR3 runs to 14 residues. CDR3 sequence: CASSSRTLNYGYTF. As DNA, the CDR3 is TGTGCCAGCAGCTCCCGGACACTAAACTATGGCTACACCTTC.